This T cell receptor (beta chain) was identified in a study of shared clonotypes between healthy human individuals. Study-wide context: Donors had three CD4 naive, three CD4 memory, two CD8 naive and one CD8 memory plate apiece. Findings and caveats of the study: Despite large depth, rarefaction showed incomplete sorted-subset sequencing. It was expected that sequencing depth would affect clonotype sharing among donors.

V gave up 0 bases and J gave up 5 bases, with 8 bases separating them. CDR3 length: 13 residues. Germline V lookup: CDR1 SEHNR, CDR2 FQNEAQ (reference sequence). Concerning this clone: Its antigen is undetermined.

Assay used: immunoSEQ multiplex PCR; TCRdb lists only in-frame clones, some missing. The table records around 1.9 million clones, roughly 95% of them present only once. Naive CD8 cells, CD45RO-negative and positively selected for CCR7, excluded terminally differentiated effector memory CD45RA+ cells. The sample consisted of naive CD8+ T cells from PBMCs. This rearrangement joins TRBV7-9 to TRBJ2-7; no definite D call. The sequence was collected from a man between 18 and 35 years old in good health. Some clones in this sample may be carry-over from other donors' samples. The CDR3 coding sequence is TGTGCCAGCAGCTTAGCCCAGGTTGACGAGCAGTACTTC. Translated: CASSLAQVDEQYF.